This TCR beta chain was captured by sequencing in a study of shared clonotypes between healthy human individuals. Overall study results and limits: The study found roughly 5% of naive CD4 clonotypes shared across a few donors.

V was clipped by 6 bases and J by 6 bases, with 9 bases between them. The CDR3 covers 10 residues. Looked up from germline, CDR1 is SQVTM and CDR2 is ANQGSEA. Concerning this clone itself: Its antigen is unknown.

In the study's own analysis: Filtering differed, since immunoSEQ gave only junction sequences and no quality scores. Profiling relied on immunoSEQ multiplex PCR, and the TCRdb table lists in-frame clones only, not all of them. That table gives V, J and clone size, and the DNA gave D and trimming. Among over 800,000 clones listed, 85% to 95% were seen once. Terminally differentiated effector memory CD45RA+ cells were left out of the naive CD8 fraction, which was CD45RO-negative and positively selected for CCR7. There were only Caucasian adults among the donors, and all lived in Nashville, Tennessee. The rearrangement joins TRBV29-1 to TRBJ2-7; D ambiguous. Sequencing was performed on naive CD8+ T cells sorted from blood. The receptor was derived from a young man in good health. CDR3 sequence reads: CSVPPSEQYF. CDR3 nucleotide sequence: TGCAGCGTGCCCCCCTCCGAGCAGTACTTC.